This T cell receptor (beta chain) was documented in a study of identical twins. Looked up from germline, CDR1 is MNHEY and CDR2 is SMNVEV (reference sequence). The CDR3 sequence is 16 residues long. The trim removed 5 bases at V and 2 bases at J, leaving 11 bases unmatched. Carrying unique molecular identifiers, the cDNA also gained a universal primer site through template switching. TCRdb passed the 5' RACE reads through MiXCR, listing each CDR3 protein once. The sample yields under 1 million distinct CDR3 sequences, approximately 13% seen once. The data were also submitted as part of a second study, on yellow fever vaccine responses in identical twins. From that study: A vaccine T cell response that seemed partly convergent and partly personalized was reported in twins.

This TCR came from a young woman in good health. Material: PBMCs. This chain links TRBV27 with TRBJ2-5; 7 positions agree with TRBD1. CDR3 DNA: TGTGCCAGCAGTGCTCACAAAGACAGGGCACAAGAGACCCAGTACTTC. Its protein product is CASSAHKDRAQETQYF.